Included here is one T cell receptor (beta chain) sequence, with context. The antigen remains undetermined. TCRdb passed the multiplex PCR reads through MiXCR, listing each CDR3 protein once. The profile shows about 230,000 distinct CDR3 sequences, approximately 30% of them singletons. This entry comes from a study of breast tumors, draining lymph nodes, adjacent tissues. Whole-study results and caveats: Tumors had less TCR diversity than lymph nodes, more than nontumor tissue. Luminal-like breast cancer showed significantly greater tumor-nontumor repertoire similarity than basal-like breast cancer did. The data were judged consistent with most tumor T cells coming from lymph node and expanding in tumor. That most tumor T cells come from lymph nodes remained unproven.

Samples came from axillary lymph nodes draining the breast cancer. The germline V gene encodes CDR1 DFQATT and CDR2 SNEGSKA (reference sequence). The CDR3 contains 14 residues. The specimen was axillary lymph node tissue. This TCR came from a female donor with breast cancer. Some clones in this sample may be carry-over from other donors' samples. The rearrangement links TRBV20-1 to TRBJ1-3; D not certain. The CDR3 loop reads CSAGDPGSGNTIYF. Here the CDR3 DNA reads TGCAGCGCTGGAGATCCGGGGTCTGGAAACACCATATATTTT.